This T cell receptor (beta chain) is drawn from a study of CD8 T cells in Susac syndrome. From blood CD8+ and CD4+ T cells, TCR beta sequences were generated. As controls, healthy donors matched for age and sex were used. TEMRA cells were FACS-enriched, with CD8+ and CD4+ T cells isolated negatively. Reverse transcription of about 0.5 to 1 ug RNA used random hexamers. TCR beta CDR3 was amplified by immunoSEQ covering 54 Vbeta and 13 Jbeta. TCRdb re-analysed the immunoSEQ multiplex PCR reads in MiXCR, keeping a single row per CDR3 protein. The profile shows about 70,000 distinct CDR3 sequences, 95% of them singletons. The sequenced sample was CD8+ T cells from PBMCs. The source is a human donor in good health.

This chain's CDR3 is CATSRVLGLAGVQETQYF. The CDR3 region has the DNA TGTGCCACCAGCAGAGTCCTCGGACTAGCGGGAGTACAAGAGACCCAGTACTTC. The chain joins TRBV15 to TRBJ2-5, with 13 bases matching TRBD2. The CDR3 covers 18 residues. The germline gives CDR1 LNHNV, CDR2 YYDKDF (reference sequence). Trimming removed 1 base from V and 2 bases from J; junction bases left unmatched: 7. Based on the CDR3 plus reference TRBV15 and TRBJ2-5, the full variable domain is DAMVIQNPRYQVTQFGKPVTLSCSQTLNHNVMYWYQQKSSQAPKLLFHYYDKDFNNEADTPDNFQSRRPNTSFCFLDIRSPGLGDTAMYLCATSRVLGLAGVQETQYFGPGTRLLVL.